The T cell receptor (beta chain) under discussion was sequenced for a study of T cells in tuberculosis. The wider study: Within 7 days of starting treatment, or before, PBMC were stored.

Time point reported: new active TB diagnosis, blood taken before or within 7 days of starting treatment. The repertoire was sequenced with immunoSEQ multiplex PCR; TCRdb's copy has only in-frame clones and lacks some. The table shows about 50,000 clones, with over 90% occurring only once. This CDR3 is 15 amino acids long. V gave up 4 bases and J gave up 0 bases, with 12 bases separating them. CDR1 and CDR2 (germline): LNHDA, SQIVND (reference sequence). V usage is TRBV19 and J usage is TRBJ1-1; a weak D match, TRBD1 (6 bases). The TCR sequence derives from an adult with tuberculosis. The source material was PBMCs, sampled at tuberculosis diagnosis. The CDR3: CASSNRVILNTEAFF. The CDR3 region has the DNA TGTGCCAGTAGTAACAGGGTTATCCTGAACACTGAAGCTTTCTTT. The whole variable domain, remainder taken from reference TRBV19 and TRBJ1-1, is DGGITQSPKYLFRKEGQNVTLSCEQNLNHDAMYWYRQDPGQGLRLIYYSQIVNDFQKGDIAEGYSVSREKKESFPLTVTSAQKNPTAFYLCASSNRVILNTEAFFGQGTRLTVV.